A selection of T cell receptor beta chains follows, all from one sample in a study of blood T cells in healthy people across ages. TCRdb reprocessed the 5' RACE reads via MiXCR and lists one record per CDR3 protein. Counted here are about 780,000 distinct CDR3 sequences, 35% to 50% occurring once; the ten biggest clones make up around 18%. The sequenced sample consisted of blood. Source of these receptors: a man older than 75 in good health. The CDR3 runs from the conserved cysteine through the conserved F or W. Each record gives: CDR3 length, J gene, clone size, V gene, D gene, CDR3 DNA, CDR3 protein. The D gene is left open where the match is weak. The listing skips clone size in some rows; elsewhere it reads once, few, many or a size class.

cdr3_length: 16
j_call: TRBJ1-2
clone_size: .
v_call: TRBV21-1
d_call: .
cdr3_nt: TGTGCCAGCAGCCTACCGGGACAACTAACCAACTATGGCTACACCTTC
cdr3_aa: CASSLPGQLTNYGYTF

cdr3_length: 11
j_call: TRBJ1-2
clone_size: .
v_call: TRBV25-1
d_call: TRBD1
cdr3_nt: TGTGCCAGCAGTGAGACAGGGGGCTACACCTTC
cdr3_aa: CASSETGGYTF

cdr3_length: 14
j_call: TRBJ1-1
clone_size: few
v_call: TRBV4-3
d_call: .
cdr3_nt: TGCGCCAGCAGCCAAGAGTATTCGAACACTGAAGCTTTCTTT
cdr3_aa: CASSQEYSNTEAFF

cdr3_length: 16
j_call: TRBJ2-7
clone_size: .
v_call: TRBV4-3
d_call: .
cdr3_nt: TGCGCCAGCAGCCAAGTCCGGTACGAACAGATCTACGAGCAGTACTTC
cdr3_aa: CASSQVRYEQIYEQYF

cdr3_length: 13
j_call: TRBJ2-7
clone_size: few
v_call: TRBV27
d_call: .
cdr3_nt: TGTGCCAGCGGGCCCTTCGGCCCCTACGAGCAGTACTTC
cdr3_aa: CASGPFGPYEQYF

cdr3_length: 16
j_call: TRBJ2-5
clone_size: .
v_call: TRBV9
d_call: TRBD1
cdr3_nt: TGTGCCAGCAGCCCCCGAGCCACAGGGGAAGGAGAGACCCAGTACTTC
cdr3_aa: CASSPRATGEGETQYF

cdr3_length: 13
j_call: TRBJ1-1
clone_size: .
v_call: TRBV7-2
d_call: .
cdr3_nt: TGTGCCGGCAGCTTGACGGAAGGCACTGAAGCTTTCTTT
cdr3_aa: CAGSLTEGTEAFF

cdr3_length: 16
j_call: TRBJ2-1
clone_size: .
v_call: TRBV5-4
d_call: .
cdr3_nt: TGTGCCAGCAGGGTCCGCGACGGAAAGTCATACGATGAGCAGTTCTTC
cdr3_aa: CASRVRDGKSYDEQFF

cdr3_length: 15
j_call: TRBJ2-1
clone_size: .
v_call: TRBV7-8
d_call: .
cdr3_nt: TGTGCCAGCAGCCCTCGTTCCGCTTTAAGGAATGAGCAGTTCTTC
cdr3_aa: CASSPRSALRNEQFF

cdr3_length: 11
j_call: TRBJ2-4
clone_size: few
v_call: TRBV6-5
d_call: .
cdr3_nt: TGTGCCAGCCGAAGGGAAAACATTCAGTACTTC
cdr3_aa: CASRRENIQYF

cdr3_length: 15
j_call: TRBJ2-5
clone_size: .
v_call: TRBV4-1
d_call: .
cdr3_nt: TGCGCCAGCAGCCTTCCGGGAGTCTGGGAGGAGACCCAGTACTTC
cdr3_aa: CASSLPGVWEETQYF

cdr3_length: 16
j_call: TRBJ2-1
clone_size: .
v_call: TRBV25-1
d_call: TRBD2
cdr3_nt: TGTGCCAGCAGTGGCCAACTAGCGGGGGAATACAATGAGCAGTTCTTC
cdr3_aa: CASSGQLAGEYNEQFF

cdr3_length: 15
j_call: TRBJ2-5
clone_size: few
v_call: TRBV3-1
d_call: TRBD2
cdr3_nt: TGTGCCAGCAGCGAGGGACTAGCGGCGCAAGAGACCCAGTACTTC
cdr3_aa: CASSEGLAAQETQYF

cdr3_length: 15
j_call: TRBJ1-4
clone_size: few
v_call: TRBV7-9
d_call: .
cdr3_nt: TGTGCCAGCAGCCCCTGGACAGTTCTTAATGAAAAACTGTTTTTT
cdr3_aa: CASSPWTVLNEKLFF

cdr3_length: 15
j_call: TRBJ2-7
clone_size: few
v_call: TRBV5-4
d_call: TRBD1
cdr3_nt: TGTGCCAGCAGCGGGGGACAGGGTTTCTCCTACGAGCAGTACTTC
cdr3_aa: CASSGGQGFSYEQYF

cdr3_length: 15
j_call: TRBJ1-2
clone_size: .
v_call: TRBV4-2
d_call: TRBD1
cdr3_nt: TGTGCCAGCAGCCAGACCCTGACAGGGGACTATGGCTACACCTTC
cdr3_aa: CASSQTLTGDYGYTF

cdr3_length: 13
j_call: TRBJ2-7
clone_size: .
v_call: TRBV12-3/TRBV12-4
d_call: .
cdr3_nt: TGTGCCAGCTCCCTCCAACCCGCGAACGAGCAGTACTTC
cdr3_aa: CASSLQPANEQYF

cdr3_length: 14
j_call: TRBJ2-1
clone_size: few
v_call: TRBV29-1
d_call: TRBD2
cdr3_nt: TGCAGCGTTGAAGTAGCGGGAGGGTCGGGGGAGCAGTTCTTC
cdr3_aa: CSVEVAGGSGEQFF

cdr3_length: 14
j_call: TRBJ2-1
clone_size: few
v_call: TRBV7-2
d_call: .
cdr3_nt: TGTGCCAGCAGCTTAGAAGTAGCTTACAATGAGCAGTTCTTC
cdr3_aa: CASSLEVAYNEQFF

cdr3_length: 13
j_call: TRBJ2-2
clone_size: few
v_call: TRBV2
d_call: .
cdr3_nt: TGTGCCAGCAGGGTGACTAGATCCGGGGAGCTGTTTTTT
cdr3_aa: CASRVTRSGELFF

cdr3_length: 13
j_call: TRBJ2-1
clone_size: many
v_call: TRBV6-6
d_call: TRBD1
cdr3_nt: TGTGCCTACAGGGGGAACTCCTACAATGAGCAGTTCTTC
cdr3_aa: CAYRGNSYNEQFF

cdr3_length: 15
j_call: TRBJ2-1
clone_size: .
v_call: TRBV10-3
d_call: TRBD2
cdr3_nt: TGTGCCACTATGATAGCGGGACCGGCATACAATGAGCAGTTCTTC
cdr3_aa: CATMIAGPAYNEQFF